Below, one T cell receptor beta chain is given with its context. Its antigen is not known. V dropped 1 base and J dropped 1 base, with 13 bases sitting between them. This CDR3 spans 16 amino acids. CDR1 LGHNA and CDR2 YSLEER come from the germline V gene. The naive CD8 fraction comprised CD45RO-negative cells positively selected for CCR7 and excluded terminally differentiated effector memory CD45RA+ cells. These data originate in a study of shared clonotypes between healthy human individuals. Study-level results: In several donors, around 4.5% of naive CD4 clonotypes appeared in common.

A deep-level run was used for the assay. The table came from immunoSEQ multiplex PCR; TCRdb's copy has only in-frame clones and leaves some out. The repertoire holds fewer than 1 million clones, with 96% as singletons. V usage is TRBV4-3 and J usage is TRBJ1-2, with D tentatively TRBD1 (6 bases). The sample taken for sequencing was naive CD8+ T cells sorted from blood. This sequence was found in a young man in good health. CDR3 loop: CASSQGRGASNYGYTF. DNA of the CDR3: TGCGCCAGCAGCCAAGGCCGGGGGGCGAGTAACTATGGCTACACCTTC.